This passage covers 14 T cell receptor beta chains from one sample sequenced in a study of Graves' ophthalmopathy and Graves' hyperthyroidism. RNA transcripts were the source from which TCR beta CDR3 regions were amplified. First-round RT-PCR with HTBI primers preceded a second-round multiplex PCR. TCRdb reprocessed the multiplex PCR reads with MiXCR, giving one entry per CDR3 protein. The sample contains about 500,000 distinct CDR3 sequences, 14% of which appear only once. The sample consisted of blood. Receptors originate from a young woman with Graves' ophthalmopathy.

This clonotype was observed many times. CDR3 sequence (DNA): TGTGCCAGCAGTCGACTCCCCTTGGATGGCTACACCTTC. It yields the protein CASSRLPLDGYTF. The chain carries TRBV6-2 or TRBV6-3 and TRBJ1-2; D call uncertain. The germline CDR1 and CDR2 sequences are MNHEY and SVGEGT. The CDR3 loop spans 13 amino acids. Trimming cost V 5 bases and J 6 bases, with 13 bases left between them.

A remark on this clonotype: An end of the junction differs from the germline gene, which may be a read error. The chain combines TRBV6-5 with TRBJ1-5; D is possibly TRBD1 (5 bases). The germline V gene has CDR1 MNHEY and CDR2 SVGAGI. This CDR3 is 14 amino acids long. The CDR3 is CASSDSGGVRPQHF. CDR3 bases: TGTGCCAGCAGTGACTCCGGAGGGGTCCGGCCCCAGCATTTT.

The chain is built from TRBV11-2 and TRBJ1-2; D remains unclear. Trimming removed 0 bases from V and 4 bases from J, with 12 bases in between. This CDR3 contains 15 residues. The V gene's germline CDR1 is SGHAT and CDR2 FQNNGV. Written as DNA, the CDR3 is TGTGCCAGCAGCTTAGATCCGCAACCCGCCTATGGCTACACCTTC. This encodes CASSLDPQPAYGYTF.

J is TRBJ1-1 and V is TRBV6-1; D ambiguous. Germline V gives CDR1 MNHNS, CDR2 SASEGT. The CDR3 consists of 14 residues. Trimming removed 0 bases at V and 4 bases at J, with 9 bases between. The CDR3 coding sequence is TGTGCCAGCAGTGAAGCAGGGATGGGCACTGAAGCTTTCTTT. It specifies CASSEAGMGTEAFF.

This clonotype has ten or more counts. This chain links TRBV11-2 with TRBJ1-2, with D perhaps TRBD1 (6 bases). Germline CDR1 SGHAT, CDR2 FQNNGV. The CDR3 runs to 13 residues. The germline V and J ends were trimmed by 5 bases and 8 bases, with 15 bases remaining between them. The CDR3 reads CASSAKEGHGYTF. The CDR3 DNA is TGTGCCAGCAGCGCAAAGGAGGGACACGGCTACACCTTC.

This clonotype appeared many times. V usage is TRBV28 and J usage is TRBJ1-1; the D is unclear. The CDR3 is made up of 13 amino acids. The ends were cut back, 4 bases at V and 6 bases at J, with 12 bases in the middle. CDR1 MDHEN and CDR2 SYDVKM come from the germline V gene. The CDR3 coding sequence is TGTGCCAGCAGTTCTCCAGGCCGGGCTGAAGCTTTCTTT. Amino acid sequence: CASSSPGRAEAFF.

In its sample, this clonotype was seen many times. This chain joins TRBV10-3 and TRBJ1-5; D perhaps matches TRBD1 (6 bases). There are 14 residues in the CDR3. CDR1 ENHRY and CDR2 SYGVKD come from the germline V gene. V was cut by 2 bases and J by 6 bases, with 11 bases left in between. In nucleotides, the CDR3 is TGTGCCATCAGTGAGGAGGGGGGCGGTCAGCCCCAGCATTTT. Protein: CAISEEGGGQPQHF.

This rearrangement joins TRBV28 to TRBJ2-5, with 8 positions matching TRBD2. CDR3 length equals 14 residues. V shed 3 bases, J shed 3 bases, and the junction held 3 bases outside the gene matches. Looked up from germline, CDR1 is MDHEN and CDR2 is SYDVKM. CDR3 protein: CASSFAAGEETQYF. The CDR3 nucleotides read TGTGCCAGCAGTTTTGCAGCGGGAGAAGAGACCCAGTACTTC.

This clonotype was seen ten or more times. This rearrangement joins TRBV12-3 or TRBV12-4 to TRBJ1-1; D unclear. There are 13 residues in the CDR3. The germline V and J ends were trimmed by 3 bases and 0 bases, with 5 bases remaining between them. This CDR3 is CASSLSMNTEAFF. In DNA form, the CDR3 reads TGTGCCAGCAGTTTGAGTATGAACACTGAAGCTTTCTTT.

This clonotype was observed many times. The chain couples TRBV20-1 to TRBJ1-5; D remains ambiguous. The V end was cut by 0 bases, the J end by 2 bases, with 26 bases between. CDR1 and CDR2 from the germline V gene are DFQATT and SNEGSKA (reference sequence). The CDR3 contains 20 residues. CDR3 sequence (DNA): TGCAGTGCTAGAGATCCTGGTCGGAGGGAGTTCGTTTCTGGCAATCAGCCCCAGCATTTT. Amino acids: CSARDPGRREFVSGNQPQHF.

This clonotype appeared many times. DNA of the CDR3: TGTGCCAGCAGTGCCCGACAGACCTCCTACGAGCAGTACTTC. Its translation: CASSARQTSYEQYF. The V gene is TRBV2, the J gene TRBJ2-7, with D tentatively TRBD1 (5 bases). Trimming cost V 4 bases and J 0 bases, with 10 bases left between them. This CDR3 region has 14 residues. The germline V gene encodes CDR1 SNHLY and CDR2 FYNNEI.

This clonotype showed up just a few times. CDR3 nucleotides: TGCGCCAGCAAAAGGGATGGGTACGACGGGGAGCTGTTTTTT. Translated: CASKRDGYDGELFF. This rearrangement joins TRBV5-1 to TRBJ2-2, with D hard to call. Trimming cost V 6 bases and J 7 bases, with 16 bases left between them. The CDR3 length is 14 residues. The germline CDR1 and CDR2 sequences are SGHRS and YFSETQ.

This clonotype was detected ten times or more. The chain recombines TRBV7-8 with TRBJ1-2; D perhaps matches TRBD1 (5 bases). The CDR3 is made up of 16 amino acids. V dropped 2 bases and J dropped 4 bases, with 17 bases sitting between them. Germline V gene data show CDR1 as SGHVS and CDR2 as FQNEAQ. CDR3 nucleotides: TGTGCCAGCAGCTTACGGGGCAGGGTGAAGCCCTATGGCTACACCTTC. This gives the protein CASSLRGRVKPYGYTF.

In its sample, this clonotype was seen many times. The V call is TRBV6-1, the J call TRBJ1-2, with a tentative D call TRBD1 (5 bases). Germline values: CDR1 MNHNS, CDR2 SASEGT. V was trimmed by 1 base and J by 8 bases, leaving 14 bases between them. The CDR3 length is 14 residues. The CDR3 DNA sequence: TGTGCCAGCAGTGAAGAATGGGGGGTGGGAGGCTACACCTTC. Its protein is CASSEEWGVGGYTF.